Many counts were recorded for the clone carrying this T cell receptor (beta chain). This sample was taken from a study of metastatic and nonmetastatic thyroid tumors. The germline gives CDR1 WNHNN, CDR2 SYGVQD (reference sequence). The CDR3 covers 12 residues. The V gene lost 5 bases and the J gene lost 4 bases, with 8 bases spanning the gap. Until they underwent thyroid surgery, no patient had received any treatment. Using MiXCR, TCRdb reanalyzed the PCR reads. The sample holds some 84,000 clones, roughly 8.6% seen once. The specimen was blood. This TCR was recovered from a female donor with papillary thyroid cancer or a benign thyroid nodule (not recorded which). Some clones in this sample may be carry-over from other donors' samples. This chain links TRBV10-1 with TRBJ1-2; D gene ambiguous. The CDR3 protein is CASSQDSYGYTF. In DNA, the CDR3 is TGCGCCAGCAGTCAGGATTCCTATGGCTACACCTTC.